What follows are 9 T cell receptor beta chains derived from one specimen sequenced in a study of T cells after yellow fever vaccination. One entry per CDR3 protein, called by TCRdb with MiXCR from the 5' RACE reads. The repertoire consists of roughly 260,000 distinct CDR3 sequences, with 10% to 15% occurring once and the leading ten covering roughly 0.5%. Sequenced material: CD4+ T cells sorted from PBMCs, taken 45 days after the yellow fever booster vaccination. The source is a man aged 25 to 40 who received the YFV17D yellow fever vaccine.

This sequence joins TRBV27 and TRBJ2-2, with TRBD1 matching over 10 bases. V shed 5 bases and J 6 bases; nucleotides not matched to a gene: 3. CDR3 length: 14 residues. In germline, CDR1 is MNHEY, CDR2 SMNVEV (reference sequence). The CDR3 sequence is CASSRQGASGELFF. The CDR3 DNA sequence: TGTGCCAGCAGTCGACAGGGGGCGTCCGGGGAGCTGTTTTTT.

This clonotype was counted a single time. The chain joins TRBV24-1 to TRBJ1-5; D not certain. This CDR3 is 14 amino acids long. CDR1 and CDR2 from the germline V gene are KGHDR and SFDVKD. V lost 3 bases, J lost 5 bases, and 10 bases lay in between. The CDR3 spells CATSDVGSYQPQHF. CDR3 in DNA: TGTGCCACCAGTGATGTGGGCAGCTATCAGCCCCAGCATTTT.

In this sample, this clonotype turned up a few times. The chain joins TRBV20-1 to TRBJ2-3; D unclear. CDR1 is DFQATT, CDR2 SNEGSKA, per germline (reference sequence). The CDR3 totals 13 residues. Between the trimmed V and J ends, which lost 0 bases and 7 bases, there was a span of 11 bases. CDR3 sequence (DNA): TGCAGTGCTAGAGATTCGAGGACCCATACGCAGTATTTT. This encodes CSARDSRTHTQYF.

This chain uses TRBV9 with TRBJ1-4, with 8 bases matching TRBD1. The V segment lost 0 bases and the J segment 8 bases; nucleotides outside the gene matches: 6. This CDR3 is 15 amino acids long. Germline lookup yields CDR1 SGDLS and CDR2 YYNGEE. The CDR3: CASSVDRGGSEKLFF. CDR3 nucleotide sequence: TGTGCCAGCAGCGTAGACAGGGGGGGATCGGAAAAACTGTTTTTT.

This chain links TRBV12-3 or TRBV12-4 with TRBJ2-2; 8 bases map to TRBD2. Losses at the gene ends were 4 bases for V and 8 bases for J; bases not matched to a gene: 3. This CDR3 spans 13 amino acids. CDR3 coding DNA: TGTGCCAGCAGTTCGGGGGGGAGGGGGGAGCTGTTTTTT. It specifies CASSSGGRGELFF.

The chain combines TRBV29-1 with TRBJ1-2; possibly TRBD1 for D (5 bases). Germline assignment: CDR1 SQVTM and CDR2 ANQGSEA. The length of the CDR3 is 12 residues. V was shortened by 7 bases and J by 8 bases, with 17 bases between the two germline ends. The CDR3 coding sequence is TGCAGCGCCCTAGGCAGGGCGGGCGGCTACACCTTC. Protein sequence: CSALGRAGGYTF.

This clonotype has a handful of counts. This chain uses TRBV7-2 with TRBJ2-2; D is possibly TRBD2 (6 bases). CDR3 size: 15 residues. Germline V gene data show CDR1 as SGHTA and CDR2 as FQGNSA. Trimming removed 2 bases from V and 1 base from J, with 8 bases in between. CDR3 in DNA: TGTGCCAGCAGCTTACGGCGGGGGAACACCGGGGAGCTGTTTTTT. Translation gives CASSLRRGNTGELFF.

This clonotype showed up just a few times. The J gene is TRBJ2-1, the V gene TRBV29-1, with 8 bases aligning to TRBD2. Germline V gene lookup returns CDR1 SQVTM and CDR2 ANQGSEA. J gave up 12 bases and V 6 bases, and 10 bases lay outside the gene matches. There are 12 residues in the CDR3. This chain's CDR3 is CSVRREDLGQFF. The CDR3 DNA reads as TGCAGCGTGCGGCGGGAGGACCTAGGGCAGTTCTTC.

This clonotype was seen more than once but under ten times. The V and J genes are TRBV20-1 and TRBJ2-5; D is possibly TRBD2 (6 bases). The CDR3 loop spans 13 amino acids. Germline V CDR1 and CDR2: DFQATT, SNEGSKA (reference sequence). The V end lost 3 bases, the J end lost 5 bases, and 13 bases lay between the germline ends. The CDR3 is CSASPGREETQYF. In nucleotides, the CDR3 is TGCAGTGCTAGTCCGGGACGGGAGGAGACCCAGTACTTC.